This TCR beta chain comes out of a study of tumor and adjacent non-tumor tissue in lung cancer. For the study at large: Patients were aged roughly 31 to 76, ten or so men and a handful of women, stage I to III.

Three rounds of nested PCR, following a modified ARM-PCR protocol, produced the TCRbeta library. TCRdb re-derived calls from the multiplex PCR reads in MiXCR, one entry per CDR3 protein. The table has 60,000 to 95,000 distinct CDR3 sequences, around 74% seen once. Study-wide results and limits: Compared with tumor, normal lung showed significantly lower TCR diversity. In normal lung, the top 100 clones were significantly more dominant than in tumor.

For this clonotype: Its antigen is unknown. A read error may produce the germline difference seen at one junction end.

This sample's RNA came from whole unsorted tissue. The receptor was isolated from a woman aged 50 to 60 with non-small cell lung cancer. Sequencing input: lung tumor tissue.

Here the CDR3 reads CVIGPGRGTQYF. DNA of the CDR3: TGTGTCATCGGGCCTGGACGAGGGACCCAGTACTTC. The chain carries TRBV10-3 and TRBJ2-5, with D hard to call. Looked up from germline, CDR1 is ENHRY and CDR2 is SYGVKD. This CDR3 comprises 12 residues.